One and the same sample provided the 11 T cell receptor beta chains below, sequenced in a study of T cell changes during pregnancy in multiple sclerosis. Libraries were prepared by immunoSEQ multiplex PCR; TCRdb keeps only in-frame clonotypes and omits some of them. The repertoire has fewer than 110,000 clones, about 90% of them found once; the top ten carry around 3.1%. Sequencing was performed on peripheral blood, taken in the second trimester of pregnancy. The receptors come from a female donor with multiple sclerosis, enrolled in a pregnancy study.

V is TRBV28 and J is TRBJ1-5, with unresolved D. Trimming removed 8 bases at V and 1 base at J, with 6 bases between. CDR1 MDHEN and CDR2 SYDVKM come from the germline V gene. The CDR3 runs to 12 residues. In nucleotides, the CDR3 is TGTGCCAGCTGGGAGAGCAATCAGCCCCAGCATTTT. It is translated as CASWESNQPQHF.

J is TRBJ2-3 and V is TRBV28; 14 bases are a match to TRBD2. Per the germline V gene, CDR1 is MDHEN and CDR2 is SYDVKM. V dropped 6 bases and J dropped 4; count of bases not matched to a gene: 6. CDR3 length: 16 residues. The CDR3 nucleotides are TGTGCCAGCAGCGGACTAGCGGGAGGATTCTCAGATACGCAGTATTTT. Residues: CASSGLAGGFSDTQYF.

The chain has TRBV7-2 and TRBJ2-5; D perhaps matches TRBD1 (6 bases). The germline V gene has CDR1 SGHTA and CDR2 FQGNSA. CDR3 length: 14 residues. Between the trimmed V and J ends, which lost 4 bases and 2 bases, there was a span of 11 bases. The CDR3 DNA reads TGTGCCAGCAGCTCTCAGGGGTGGCAAGAGACCCAGTACTTC. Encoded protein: CASSSQGWQETQYF.

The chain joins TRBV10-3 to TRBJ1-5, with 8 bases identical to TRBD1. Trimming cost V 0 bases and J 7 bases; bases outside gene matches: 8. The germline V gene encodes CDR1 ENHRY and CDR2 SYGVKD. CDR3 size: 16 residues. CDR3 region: CAISESSGTGPQPQHF. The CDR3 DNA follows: TGTGCCATCAGTGAGTCGTCCGGGACAGGTCCCCAGCCCCAGCATTTT.

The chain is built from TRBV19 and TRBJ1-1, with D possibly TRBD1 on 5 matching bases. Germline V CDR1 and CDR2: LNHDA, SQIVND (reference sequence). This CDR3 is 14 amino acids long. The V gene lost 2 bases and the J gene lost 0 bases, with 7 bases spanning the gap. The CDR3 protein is CASSIKTVNTEAFF. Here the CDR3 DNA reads TGTGCCAGTAGTATAAAGACAGTGAACACTGAAGCTTTCTTT.

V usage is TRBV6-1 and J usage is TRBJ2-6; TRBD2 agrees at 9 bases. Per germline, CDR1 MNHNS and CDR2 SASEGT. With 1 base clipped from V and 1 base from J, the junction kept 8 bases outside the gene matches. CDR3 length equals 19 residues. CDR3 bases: TGTGCCAGCAGTGAAGTGGTAGCGGGGGTACTTTCTGGGGCCAACGTCCTGACTTTC. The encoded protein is CASSEVVAGVLSGANVLTF.

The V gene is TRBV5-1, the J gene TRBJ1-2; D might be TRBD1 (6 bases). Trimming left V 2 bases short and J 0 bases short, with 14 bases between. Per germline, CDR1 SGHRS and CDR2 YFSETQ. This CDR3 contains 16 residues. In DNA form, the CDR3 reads TGCGCCAGCAGCTTCGCAGGGGACAAGACTAACTATGGCTACACCTTC. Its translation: CASSFAGDKTNYGYTF.

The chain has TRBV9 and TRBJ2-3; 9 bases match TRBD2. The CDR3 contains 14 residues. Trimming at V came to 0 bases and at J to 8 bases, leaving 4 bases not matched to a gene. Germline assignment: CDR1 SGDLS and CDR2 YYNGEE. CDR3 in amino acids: CASSVDTSGFTQYF. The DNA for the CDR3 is TGTGCCAGCAGCGTAGATACTAGCGGGTTTACGCAGTATTTT.

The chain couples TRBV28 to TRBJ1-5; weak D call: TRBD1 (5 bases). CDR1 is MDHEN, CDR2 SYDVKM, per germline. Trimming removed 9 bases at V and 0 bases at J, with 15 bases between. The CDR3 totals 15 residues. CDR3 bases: TGTGCCAGTCTCTCCCGACAGTATAGCAATCAGCCCCAGCATTTT. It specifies CASLSRQYSNQPQHF.

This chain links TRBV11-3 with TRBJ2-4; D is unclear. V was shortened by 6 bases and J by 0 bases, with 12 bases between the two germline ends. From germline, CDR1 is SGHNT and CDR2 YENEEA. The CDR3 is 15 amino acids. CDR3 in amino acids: CASSSIVLAKNIQYF. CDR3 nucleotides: TGTGCCAGCAGTTCCATAGTGCTAGCCAAAAACATTCAGTACTTC.

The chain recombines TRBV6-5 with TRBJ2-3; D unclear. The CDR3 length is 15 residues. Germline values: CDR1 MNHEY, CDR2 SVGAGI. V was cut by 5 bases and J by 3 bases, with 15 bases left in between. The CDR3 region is CASSPRFSSTDTQYF. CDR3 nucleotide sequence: TGTGCCAGCAGTCCCCGTTTTTCGTCGACAGATACGCAGTATTTT.